The 8 T cell receptor beta chains reported below all come from one sample, sequenced in a study of response to subunit inactivated influenza vaccine. Each CDR3 protein gets one entry after TCRdb re-called the RT-PCR reads with MiXCR. The sample has over 800,000 distinct CDR3 sequences; approximately 22% are singletons. The sequences come from PBMCs from blood, collected 5 to 6 days after vaccination. These receptor sequences come from a man aged 45 to 65 who received an inactivated influenza vaccine.

This clonotype was found a few times. This rearrangement joins TRBV29-1 to TRBJ2-1; 9 positions agree with TRBD2. The trim removed 4 bases at V and 6 bases at J, leaving 13 bases unmatched. This CDR3 has 16 amino acids. Germline loops: CDR1 SQVTM, CDR2 ANQGSEA. The CDR3 DNA reads TGCAGCGTTGCATTATTTGGCGGGAGGGCCATCAATGAGCAGTTCTTC. It codes for CSVALFGGRAINEQFF.

The J gene is TRBJ2-5, the V gene TRBV7-8; 9 bases are shared with TRBD2. Looked up from germline, CDR1 is SGHVS and CDR2 is FQNEAQ. Trimming took 5 bases from V and 8 from J; bases not matched to a gene: 12. The CDR3 consists of 15 residues. The CDR3 loop reads CASSKSGGPLGTQYF. The CDR3 nucleotides read TGTGCCAGCAGCAAGAGCGGGGGGCCCTTGGGAACCCAGTACTTC.

This clonotype was found a few times. The chain recombines TRBV6-2 or TRBV6-3 with TRBJ2-7; D unclear. Germline V gene data show CDR1 as MNHEY and CDR2 as SVGEGT. V lost 3 bases, J lost 3 bases, and 12 bases lay in between. CDR3 length equals 14 residues. CDR3 bases: TGTGCCAGCAGTTATCATGGACGGTACTACGAGCAGTACTTC. Amino acid sequence: CASSYHGRYYEQYF.

The V call is TRBV7-6, the J call TRBJ1-1; possible D gene TRBD1, 5 bases. Looked up from germline, CDR1 is SGHVS and CDR2 is FNYEAQ. Deletions cut 5 bases from V and 5 bases from J, with 15 bases between. The CDR3 is made up of 14 amino acids. CDR3 nucleotides: TGTGCCAGCAGCGGCCGCGCAGGGCGGACTGAAGCTTTCTTT. Translation gives CASSGRAGRTEAFF.

This clonotype was seen a handful of times. The rearrangement links TRBV7-2 to TRBJ2-1; 7 bases map to TRBD1. With 5 bases clipped from V and 10 bases from J, the junction kept 8 bases outside the gene matches. The CDR3 extends over 13 amino acids. Germline V gives CDR1 SGHTA, CDR2 FQGNSA. Here the CDR3 reads CASSQGERREQFF. The CDR3 DNA sequence: TGTGCCAGCAGCCAGGGGGAAAGAAGGGAGCAGTTCTTC.

This chain links TRBV7-2 with TRBJ1-1, with 12 bases identical to TRBD1. The CDR3 has 13 residues. Germline V gene sequence: CDR1 SGHTA, CDR2 FQGNSA. The V segment lost 3 bases and the J segment 10 bases; nucleotides outside the gene matches: 3. The CDR3 reads CASSFGTGGSAFF. Here the CDR3 DNA reads TGTGCCAGCAGCTTTGGGACAGGGGGCTCAGCTTTCTTT. Drawing the rest from reference TRBV7-2 and TRBJ1-1, the complete variable domain is GAGVSQSPSNKVTEKGKDVELRCDPISGHTALYWYRQSLGQGLEFLIYFQGNSAPDKSGLPSDRFSAERTGGSVSTLTIQRTQQEDSAVYLCASSFGTGGSAFFGQGTRLTVV.

This clonotype was detected ten times or more. The genes are TRBV7-3 and TRBJ1-1; D remains unclear. Trimming cost V 5 bases and J 4 bases, with 11 bases left between them. Per germline, CDR1 SGHTA and CDR2 FQGTGA. The CDR3 loop spans 13 amino acids. CDR3 in amino acids: CASSLSGSTEAFF. CDR3 sequence (DNA): TGTGCCAGCAGCCTATCAGGTAGCACTGAAGCTTTCTTT.

The sample holds a few counts of this clonotype. The chain is built from TRBV7-2 and TRBJ2-3; the D is unclear. The CDR3 is 12 residues long. The V gene's germline CDR1 is SGHTA and CDR2 FQGNSA. The V end lost 2 bases, the J end lost 10 bases, and 10 bases lay between the germline ends. CDR3 in amino acids: CASSLPGTSQYF. The CDR3 DNA reads as TGTGCCAGCAGCTTACCGGGTACATCGCAGTATTTT.